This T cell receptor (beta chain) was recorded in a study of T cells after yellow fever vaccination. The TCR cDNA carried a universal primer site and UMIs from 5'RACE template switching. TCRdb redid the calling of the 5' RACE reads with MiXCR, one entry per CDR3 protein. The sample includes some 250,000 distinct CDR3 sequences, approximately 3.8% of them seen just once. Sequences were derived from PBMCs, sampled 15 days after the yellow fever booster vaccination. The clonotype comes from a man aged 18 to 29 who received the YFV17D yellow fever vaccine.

The CDR3 DNA reads as TGTGCCAGCAGCCTGGGGGGGAGGGCCTACAATGAGCAGTTCTTC. Translation gives CASSLGGRAYNEQFF. This sequence joins TRBV11-3 and TRBJ2-1; TRBD2 matches at 7 bases. Unmatched junction bases numbered 6, after V lost 5 bases and J lost 2 bases. Germline CDR1 SGHNT, CDR2 YENEEA. CDR3 length: 15 amino acids.